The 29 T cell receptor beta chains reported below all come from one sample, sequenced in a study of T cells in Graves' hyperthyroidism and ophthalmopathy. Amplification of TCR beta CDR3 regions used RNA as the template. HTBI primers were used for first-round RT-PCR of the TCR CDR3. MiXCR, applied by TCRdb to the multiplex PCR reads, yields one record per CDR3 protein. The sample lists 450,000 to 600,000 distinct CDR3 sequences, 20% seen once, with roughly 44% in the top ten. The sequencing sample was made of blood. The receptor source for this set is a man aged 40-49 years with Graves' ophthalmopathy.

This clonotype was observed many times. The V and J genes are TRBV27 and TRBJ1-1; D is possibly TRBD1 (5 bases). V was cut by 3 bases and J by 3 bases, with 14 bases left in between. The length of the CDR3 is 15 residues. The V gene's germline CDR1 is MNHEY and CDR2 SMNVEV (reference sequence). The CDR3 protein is CASSFFWGYDTEAFF. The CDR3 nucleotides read TGTGCCAGCAGTTTCTTCTGGGGGTACGACACTGAAGCTTTCTTT.

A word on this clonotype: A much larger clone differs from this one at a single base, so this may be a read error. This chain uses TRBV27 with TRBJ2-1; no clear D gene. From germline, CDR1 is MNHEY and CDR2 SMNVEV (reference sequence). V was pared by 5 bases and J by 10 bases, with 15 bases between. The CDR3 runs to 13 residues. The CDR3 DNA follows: TGTGCCAGCAGTCCAACGACATTGTACGAGCAGTTCTTC. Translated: CASSPTTLYEQFF.

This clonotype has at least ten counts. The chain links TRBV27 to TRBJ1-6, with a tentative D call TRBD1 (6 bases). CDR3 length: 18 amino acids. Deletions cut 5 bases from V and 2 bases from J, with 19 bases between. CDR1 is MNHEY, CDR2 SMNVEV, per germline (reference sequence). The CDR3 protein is CASSRSPATGTYNSPLHF. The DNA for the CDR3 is TGTGCCAGCAGTCGTTCGCCTGCTACAGGGACCTATAATTCACCCCTCCACTTT.

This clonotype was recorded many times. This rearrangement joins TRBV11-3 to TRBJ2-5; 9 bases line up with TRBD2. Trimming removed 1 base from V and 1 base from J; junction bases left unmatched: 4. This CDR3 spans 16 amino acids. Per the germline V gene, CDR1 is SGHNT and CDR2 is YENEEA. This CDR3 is CASSLGIAGVQETQYF. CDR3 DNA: TGTGCCAGCAGCTTAGGAATAGCGGGAGTCCAAGAGACCCAGTACTTC.

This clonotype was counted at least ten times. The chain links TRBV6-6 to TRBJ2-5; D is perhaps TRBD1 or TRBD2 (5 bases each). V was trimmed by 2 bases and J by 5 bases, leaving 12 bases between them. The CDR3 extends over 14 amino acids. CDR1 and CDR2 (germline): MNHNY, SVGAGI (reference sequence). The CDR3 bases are TGTGCCAGCAGTTACGGGTCTTGGGGGGAGACCCAGTACTTC. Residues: CASSYGSWGETQYF.

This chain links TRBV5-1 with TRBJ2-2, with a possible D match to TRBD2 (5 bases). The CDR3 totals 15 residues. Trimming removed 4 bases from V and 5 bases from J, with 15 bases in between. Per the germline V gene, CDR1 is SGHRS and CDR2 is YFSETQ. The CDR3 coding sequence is TGCGCCAGCAGCGGGAGCGGAGAAAGAACCGGGGAGCTGTTTTTT. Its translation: CASSGSGERTGELFF.

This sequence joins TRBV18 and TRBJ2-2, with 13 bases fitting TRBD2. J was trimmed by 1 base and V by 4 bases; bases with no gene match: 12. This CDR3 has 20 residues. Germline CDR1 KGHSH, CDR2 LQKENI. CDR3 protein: CASSLLTGLAGSMNTGELFF. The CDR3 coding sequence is TGTGCCAGCTCACTTCTGACGGGACTAGCGGGATCCATGAACACCGGGGAGCTGTTTTTT. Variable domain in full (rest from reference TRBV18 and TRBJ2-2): NAGVMQNPRHLVRRRGQEARLRCSPMKGHSHVYWYRQLPEEGLKFMVYLQKENIIDESGMPKERFSAEFPKEGPSILRIQQVVRGDSAAYFCASSLLTGLAGSMNTGELFFGEGSRLTVL.

The CDR3 sequence: CASTPLRTIYNEQFF. CDR3 bases: TGTGCCAGCACCCCCCTCAGGACAATCTACAATGAGCAGTTCTTC. V usage is TRBV11-2 and J usage is TRBJ2-1, with D maybe TRBD1 (5 bases). CDR1 and CDR2 from the germline V gene are SGHAT and FQNNGV. V lost 7 bases, J lost 3 bases, and 16 bases lay in between. CDR3 length equals 15 residues. Supplemented by reference TRBV11-2 and TRBJ2-1, the full variable domain reads EAGVAQSPRYKIIEKRQSVAFWCNPISGHATLYWYQQILGQGPKLLIQFQNNGVVDDSQLPKDRFSAERLKGVDSTLKIQPAKLEDSAVYLCASTPLRTIYNEQFFGPGTRLTVL.

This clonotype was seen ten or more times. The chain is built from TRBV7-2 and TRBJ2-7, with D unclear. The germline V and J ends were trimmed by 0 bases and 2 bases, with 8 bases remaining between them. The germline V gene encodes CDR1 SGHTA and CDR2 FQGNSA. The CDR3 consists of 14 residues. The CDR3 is CASSLALGAYEQYF. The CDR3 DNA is TGTGCCAGCAGCTTAGCGCTTGGGGCCTACGAGCAGTACTTC.

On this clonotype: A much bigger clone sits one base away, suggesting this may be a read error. The CDR3 protein is CSLGQANTEALF. The CDR3 coding sequence is TGCAGTCTAGGACAGGCGAACACTGAAGCTCTCTTT. V and J are TRBV20-1 and TRBJ1-1, with 7 bases matching TRBD1. The CDR3 length is 12 residues. Germline CDR1 and CDR2: DFQATT and SNEGSKA (reference sequence).

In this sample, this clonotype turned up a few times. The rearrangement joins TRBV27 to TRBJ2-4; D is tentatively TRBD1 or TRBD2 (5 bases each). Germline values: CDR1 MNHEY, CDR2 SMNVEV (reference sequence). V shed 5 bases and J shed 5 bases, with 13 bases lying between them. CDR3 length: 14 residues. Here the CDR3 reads CASSTPGPENIQYF. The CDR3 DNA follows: TGTGCCAGCAGTACCCCGGGGCCCGAAAACATTCAGTACTTC.

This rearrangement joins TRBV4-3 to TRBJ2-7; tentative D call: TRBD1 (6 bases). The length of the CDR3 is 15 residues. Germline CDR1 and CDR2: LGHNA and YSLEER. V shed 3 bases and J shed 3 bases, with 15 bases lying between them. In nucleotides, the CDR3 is TGCGCCAGCAGCCATCTTCGGGACACTGGCTACGAGCAGTACTTC. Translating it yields CASSHLRDTGYEQYF.

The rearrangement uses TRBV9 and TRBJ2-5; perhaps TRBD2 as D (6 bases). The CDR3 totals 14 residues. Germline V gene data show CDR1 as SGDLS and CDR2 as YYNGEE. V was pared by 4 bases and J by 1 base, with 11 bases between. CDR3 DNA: TGTGCCAGCAGCCCGGGAGACAGCCAAGAGACCCAGTACTTC. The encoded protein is CASSPGDSQETQYF.

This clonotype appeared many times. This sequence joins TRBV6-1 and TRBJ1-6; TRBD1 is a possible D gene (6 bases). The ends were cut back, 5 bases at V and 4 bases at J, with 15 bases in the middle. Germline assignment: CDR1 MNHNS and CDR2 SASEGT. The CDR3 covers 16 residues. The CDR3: CASSSLGRGYNSPLHF. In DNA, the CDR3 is TGTGCCAGCAGTAGTCTTGGCAGGGGTTATAATTCACCCCTCCACTTT.

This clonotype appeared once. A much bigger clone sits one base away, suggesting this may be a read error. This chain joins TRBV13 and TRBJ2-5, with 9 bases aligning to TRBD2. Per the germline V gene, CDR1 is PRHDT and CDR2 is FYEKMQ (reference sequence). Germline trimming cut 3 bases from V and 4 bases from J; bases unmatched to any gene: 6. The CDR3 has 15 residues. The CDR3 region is CASSLGTSILETQYF. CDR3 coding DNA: TGTGCCAGCAGCTTGGGGACTAGCATCCTAGAGACCCAGTACTTC.

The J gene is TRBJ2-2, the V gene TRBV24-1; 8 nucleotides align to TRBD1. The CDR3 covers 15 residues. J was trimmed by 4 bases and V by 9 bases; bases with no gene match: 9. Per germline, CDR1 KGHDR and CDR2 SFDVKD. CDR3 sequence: CATGFGQGATGELFF. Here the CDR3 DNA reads TGTGCCACCGGTTTCGGGCAGGGGGCCACCGGGGAGCTGTTTTTT.

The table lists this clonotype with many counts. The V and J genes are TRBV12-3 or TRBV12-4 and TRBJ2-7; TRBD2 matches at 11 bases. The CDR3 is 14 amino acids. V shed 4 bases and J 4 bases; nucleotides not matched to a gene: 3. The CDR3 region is CASSYGTSGYEQYF. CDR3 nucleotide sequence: TGTGCCAGCAGTTATGGGACTAGCGGATACGAGCAGTACTTC.

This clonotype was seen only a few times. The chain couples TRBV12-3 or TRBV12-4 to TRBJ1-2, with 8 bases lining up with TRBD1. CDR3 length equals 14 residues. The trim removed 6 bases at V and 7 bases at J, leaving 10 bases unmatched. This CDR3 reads CASRTTGAQGGYTF. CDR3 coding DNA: TGTGCCAGCAGAACGACAGGGGCGCAAGGTGGCTACACCTTC.

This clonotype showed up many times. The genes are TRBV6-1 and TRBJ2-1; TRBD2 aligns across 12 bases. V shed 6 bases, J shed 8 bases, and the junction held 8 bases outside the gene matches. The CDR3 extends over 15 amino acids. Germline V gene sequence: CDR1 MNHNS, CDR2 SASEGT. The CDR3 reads CASRSSSGRAHEQFF. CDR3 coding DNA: TGTGCCAGCAGAAGTTCTAGCGGGAGGGCCCATGAGCAGTTCTTC.

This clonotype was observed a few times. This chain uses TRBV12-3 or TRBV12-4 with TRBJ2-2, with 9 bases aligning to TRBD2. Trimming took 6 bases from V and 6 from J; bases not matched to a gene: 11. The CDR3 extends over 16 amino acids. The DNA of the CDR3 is TGTGCCAGCAGCCGGCGGGGGGGACTTAGGCCCGGGGAGCTGTTTTTT. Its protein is CASSRRGGLRPGELFF.

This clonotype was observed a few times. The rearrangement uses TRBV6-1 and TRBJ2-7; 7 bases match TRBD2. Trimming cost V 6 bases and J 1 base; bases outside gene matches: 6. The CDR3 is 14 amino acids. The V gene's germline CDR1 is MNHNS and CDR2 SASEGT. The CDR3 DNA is TGTGCCAGCAGCTCAGCGGGAAGATCCTACGAGCAGTACTTC. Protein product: CASSSAGRSYEQYF.

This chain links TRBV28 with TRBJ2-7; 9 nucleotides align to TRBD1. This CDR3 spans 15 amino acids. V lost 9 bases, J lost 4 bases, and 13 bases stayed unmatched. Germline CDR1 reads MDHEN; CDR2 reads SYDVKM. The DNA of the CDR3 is TGTGCCAGTAGTCTCAGAGGGGACAGGGCTTACGAGCAGTACTTC. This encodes CASSLRGDRAYEQYF. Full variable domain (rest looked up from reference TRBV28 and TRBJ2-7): DVKVTQSSRYLVKRTGEKVFLECVQDMDHENMFWYRQDPGLGLRLIYFSYDVKMKEKGDIPEGYSVSREKKERFSLILESASTNQTSMYLCASSLRGDRAYEQYFGPGTRLTVT.

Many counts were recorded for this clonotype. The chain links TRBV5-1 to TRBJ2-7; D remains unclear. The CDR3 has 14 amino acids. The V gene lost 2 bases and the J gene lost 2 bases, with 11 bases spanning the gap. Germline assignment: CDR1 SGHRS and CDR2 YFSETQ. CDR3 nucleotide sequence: TGCGCCAGCAGCTTAAGACTCTTTGCCTACGAGCAGTACTTC. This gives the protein CASSLRLFAYEQYF.

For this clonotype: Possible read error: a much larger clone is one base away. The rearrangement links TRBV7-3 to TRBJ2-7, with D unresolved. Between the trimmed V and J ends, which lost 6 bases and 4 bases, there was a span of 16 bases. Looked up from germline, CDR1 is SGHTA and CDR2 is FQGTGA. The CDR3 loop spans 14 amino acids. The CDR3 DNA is TGTGCCAGCAGATTAGCAGGAGATGGTTACGAGCAGTACTTC. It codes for CASRLAGDGYEQYF.

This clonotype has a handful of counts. This CDR3 reads CASYHSSGANVLTF. The CDR3 DNA is TGCGCCAGCTACCACAGCTCTGGGGCCAACGTCCTGACTTTC. The genes are TRBV5-1 and TRBJ2-6; the D is unclear. CDR1 SGHRS and CDR2 YFSETQ come from the germline V gene. The CDR3 contains 14 residues. V dropped 7 bases and J dropped 0 bases, with 8 bases sitting between them.

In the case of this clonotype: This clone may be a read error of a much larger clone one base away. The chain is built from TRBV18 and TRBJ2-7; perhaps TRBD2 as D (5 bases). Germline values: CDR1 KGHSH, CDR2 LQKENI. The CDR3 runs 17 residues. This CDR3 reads CVSSPNHNPDWPYEQYF. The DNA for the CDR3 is TGTGTCAGCTCACCGAACCATAATCCGGACTGGCCCTACGAGCAGTACTTC. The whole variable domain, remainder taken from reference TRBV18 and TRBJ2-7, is NAGVMQNPRHLVRRRGQEARLRCSPMKGHSHVYWYRQLPEEGLKFMVYLQKENIIDESGMPKERFSAEFPKEGPSILRIQQVVRGDSAAYFCVSSPNHNPDWPYEQYFGPGTRLTVT.

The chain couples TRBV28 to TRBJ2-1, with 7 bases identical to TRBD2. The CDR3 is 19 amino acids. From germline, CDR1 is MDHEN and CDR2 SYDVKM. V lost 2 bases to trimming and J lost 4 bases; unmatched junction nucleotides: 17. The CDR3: CASSLGGVVAELGYNEQFF. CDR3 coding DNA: TGTGCCAGCAGTTTAGGGGGGGTGGTAGCGGAGCTAGGGTACAATGAGCAGTTCTTC.

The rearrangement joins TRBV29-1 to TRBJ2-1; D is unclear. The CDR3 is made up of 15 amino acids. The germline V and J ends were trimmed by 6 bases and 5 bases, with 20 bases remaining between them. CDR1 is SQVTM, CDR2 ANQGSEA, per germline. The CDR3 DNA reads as TGCAGCGTCGGATTGGGCGGTCAGGTTAACAATGAGCAGTTCTTC. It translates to CSVGLGGQVNNEQFF.

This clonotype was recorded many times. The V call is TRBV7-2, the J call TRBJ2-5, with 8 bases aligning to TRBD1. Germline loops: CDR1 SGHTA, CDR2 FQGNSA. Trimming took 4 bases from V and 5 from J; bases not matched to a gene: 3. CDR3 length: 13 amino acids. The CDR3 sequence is CASSSGQAETQYF. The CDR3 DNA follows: TGTGCCAGCAGCTCGGGACAGGCTGAGACCCAGTACTTC.